The 7 T cell receptor beta chains reported below all come from one sample, sequenced in a study of monozygotic twins with inflammatory bowel disease. Using the 5' RACE reads, TCRdb records one entry per CDR3 protein without DNA. The data show more than 350,000 distinct CDR3 sequences, and the top ten clones hold 2.4%. Material: blood. The source of these receptors is a human donor with ulcerative colitis or Crohn's disease, or a healthy co-twin of an affected twin (not recorded which).

The chain recombines TRBV7-2 with TRBJ1-1; the TCRdb D gene call, TRBD1, has no DNA to confirm it. The CDR3 covers 15 residues. The V gene's germline CDR1 is SGHTA and CDR2 FQGNSA. CDR3 amino acids: CASSFGSGINTEAFF.

The chain carries TRBV5-1 and TRBJ1-6; TCRdb reports TRBD1, a call that lacks DNA to check it against. CDR1 and CDR2 (germline): SGHRS, YFSETQ. The CDR3 totals 13 residues. The CDR3 here is CASSTRTDSPLHF.

The chain recombines TRBV19 with TRBJ2-1; TCRdb names TRBD1, which stays unverified in the absence of DNA. Germline V gene data show CDR1 as LNHDA and CDR2 as SQIVND (reference sequence). The CDR3 loop spans 15 amino acids. Here the CDR3 reads CASSTPRGRRGEQFF.

The chain couples TRBV7-9 to TRBJ2-1; TCRdb lists TRBD1, though no DNA is available to test this call. CDR3 size: 15 residues. CDR1 and CDR2 (germline): SEHNR, FQNEAQ (reference sequence). The CDR3: CASSKGPVDRFEQFF.

The gene calls are TRBV20-1 and TRBJ2-2; TCRdb's assignment of TRBD1 cannot be checked, as there is no DNA. CDR1 and CDR2 from the germline V gene are DFQATT and SNEGSKA (reference sequence). This CDR3 region has 15 residues. The CDR3 protein is CSVPGDGDNTGELFF.

The rearrangement uses TRBV12-3 or TRBV12-4 and TRBJ1-4; the TRBD1 assignment by TCRdb is unverifiable without DNA. This CDR3 has 13 residues. The CDR3 protein is CASSTGIGEKLFF.

CDR3 loop: CSAIPPTVEQYF. The chain is built from TRBV20-1 and TRBJ2-7; TCRdb returns TRBD1, unconfirmable since there is no DNA. The CDR3 sequence is 12 residues long. Germline CDR1 and CDR2: DFQATT and SNEGSKA (reference sequence).